A selection of T cell receptor beta chains follows, all from one sample in a study of cytomegalovirus exposure and HLA in healthy donors. The method was immunoSEQ multiplex PCR; TCRdb's version includes in-frame clones alone and lacks a portion of them. The sample lists over 100,000 clones; almost 80% were seen once. Specimen: PBMCs. All receptors derive from a man aged 60-69 years in good health and CMV-seropositive. CDR3s include the opening cysteine and the closing phenylalanine or tryptophan. The D gene is left open where the match is weak. Only part of the rows carry a size: once, few, many, or a class if the clone is expanded.

j_call d_call clone_size v_call cdr3_nt cdr3_aa
TRBJ1-3 . . TRBV6-5 TGTGCCAGCAGTTACTCTGGACTTGGGGGGAGAAACACCATATATTTT CASSYSGLGGRNTIYF
TRBJ1-3 TRBD1 . TRBV5-1 TGCGCCAGCAGCTTTTGGATCCAGGGGGCGCCGGAAGGAAACACCATATATTTT CASSFWIQGAPEGNTIYF
TRBJ2-2 TRBD1 . TRBV15 TGTGCCACCAGCAGGATCCTTGAGGCAGGGGGAACCGGGGAGCTGTTTTTT CATSRILEAGGTGELFF
TRBJ1-5 . . TRBV9 TGTGCCAGCAGCTCAGACAGTTTTGGCAATCAGCCCCAGCATTTT CASSSDSFGNQPQHF
TRBJ2-3 . . TRBV19 TGTGCCAGTAGTCTTGGACTTATCACAGATACGCAGTATTTT CASSLGLITDTQYF
TRBJ1-5 TRBD1 once TRBV11-3 TGTGCCAGCAGCCTAGACAGGGAAGAGCTGTCATGGGGCAATCAGCCCCAGCATTTT CASSLDREELSWGNQPQHF
TRBJ2-7 TRBD2 . TRBV9 TGTGCCAGCAGCGCCTCCGGGACTAGCGTCGAGCAGTACTTC CASSASGTSVEQYF
TRBJ1-6 . . TRBV9 TGTGCCAGCAGCGTAGACGCCGGCTATAATTCACCCCTCCACTTT CASSVDAGYNSPLHF
TRBJ2-1 . few TRBV12-1 TGTGCCAGCAGCGAGCCGGGACAGGGGGCTCGGAATGAGCAGTTCTTC CASSEPGQGARNEQFF
TRBJ2-3 . . TRBV28 TGTGCCAGCACCTACCCCCGGGGAAGCACAGATACGCAGTATTTT CASTYPRGSTDTQYF
TRBJ1-3 . . TRBV5-1 TGCGCCAGCAGCTTGGGTAGTTTAAACACCATATATTTT CASSLGSLNTIYF
TRBJ2-2 . once TRBV11-2 TGTGCCAGCAGCCCCGGGACACACCCCGGGGAGCTGTTTTTT CASSPGTHPGELFF
TRBJ1-1 . . TRBV6-5 TGTGCCAGCAAAACAGGATTGAACACTGAAGCTTTCTTT CASKTGLNTEAFF
TRBJ2-7 TRBD2 . TRBV27 TGTGCCAGCAGTTCGCGGGGGGGGATATACGAGCAGTACTTC CASSSRGGIYEQYF
TRBJ2-7 . . TRBV19 TGTGCCAGTAGTATAGCTGGGCCGGTGAACTACGAGCAGTACTTC CASSIAGPVNYEQYF
TRBJ2-6 . . TRBV11-3 TGTGCCAGCAGCCCAACCTTACCAGGCAGCTCTGGGGCCAACGTCCTGACTTTC CASSPTLPGSSGANVLTF
TRBJ2-7 . . TRBV7-9 TGTGCCAGCAGCTCGTCAGGGGTTCACTACGAGCAGTACTTC CASSSSGVHYEQYF
TRBJ1-2 TRBD1 once TRBV6-1 TGTGCCAGCAGGGGGGACAGCGTCTATGGCTACACCTTC CASRGDSVYGYTF
TRBJ1-1 . . TRBV19 TGTGCCAGTAGGAGGCAGGGGAGAAACACTGAAGCTTTCTTT CASRRQGRNTEAFF
TRBJ1-5 . . TRBV28 TGTGCCAGCACTAGCCCCCTGGCGGGCGGCACTATTCAGCCCCAGCATTTT CASTSPLAGGTIQPQHF
TRBJ2-7 . . TRBV21-1 TGTGCCAGCAGCCCGCGTCTACCGGGACAGCTCTACGAGCAGTACTTC CASSPRLPGQLYEQYF
TRBJ2-7 TRBD1 once TRBV4-3 TGCGCCAGCAGCCGTTGGGACAGCTCCCCCTACGAGCAGTACTTC CASSRWDSSPYEQYF
TRBJ2-7 TRBD1 once TRBV28 TGTGCCAGCAGTTTTAGGACAGGGTACGAGCAGTACTTC CASSFRTGYEQYF
TRBJ2-3 TRBD2 . TRBV5-8 TGTGCCAGCAGCTTGGCCAGGGGACTAGCGGGCACAGATACGCAGTATTTT CASSLARGLAGTDTQYF
TRBJ2-5 . . TRBV5-5 TGTGCCAGCAGCCCGCCCGGGCTAGGGGGGGGAGAGACCCAGTACTTC CASSPPGLGGGETQYF
TRBJ1-2 . . TRBV4-3 TGCGCCAGCAGCCACGCGAGGGGGGGAACAGGTTCCTATGGCTACACCTTC CASSHARGGTGSYGYTF
TRBJ1-1 . . TRBV2 TGTGCCAGCAGTGCCTCCGGAACAGGGCTCACTGAAGCTTTCTTT CASSASGTGLTEAFF
TRBJ2-3 TRBD2 . TRBV9 TGTGCCAGCAGCGTAGTTCCAGCGGGGGACTCCACAGATACGCAGTATTTT CASSVVPAGDSTDTQYF
TRBJ1-1 TRBD1 . TRBV10-3 TGTGCCATCAGTGGGGACAGGGGCGGCACTGAAGCTTTCTTT CAISGDRGGTEAFF
TRBJ1-2 TRBD1 . TRBV4-1 TGCGCCAGCAGCCAAGATCAACAGGGGGCGCAAAACTATGGCTACACCTTC CASSQDQQGAQNYGYTF
TRBJ1-4 TRBD1 . TRBV29-1 TGCAGCGTCGGACAGGGCGGTGCAGCTGAAAAACTGTTTTTT CSVGQGGAAEKLFF
TRBJ2-7 TRBD2 . TRBV27 TGTGCCAGCAGTTTAACTAGCGGCCTACCCTACGAGCAGTACTTC CASSLTSGLPYEQYF
TRBJ2-1 TRBD1 . TRBV4-2 TGTGCCAGCAGCAACCCGGACAGGGAGAATGAGCAGTTCTTC CASSNPDRENEQFF
TRBJ2-3 . . TRBV4-2 TGTGCCAGCAGCCATTCCCGGGGGAGCACAGATACGCAGTATTTT CASSHSRGSTDTQYF
TRBJ1-2 TRBD1 . TRBV6-5 TGTGCCAGCAGTACCAACAGGGGGGACTATGGCTACACCTTC CASSTNRGDYGYTF
TRBJ2-5 TRBD2 . TRBV5-1 TGCGCCAGCAGCTTGGGCAGCGGGGGGAGCCAAGAGACCCAGTACTTC CASSLGSGGSQETQYF
TRBJ2-7 . . TRBV27 TGTGCCAGCAGTTTAGTGTGGGTAGGGGCCACTAAATACGAGCAGTACTTC CASSLVWVGATKYEQYF
TRBJ2-3 TRBD2 . TRBV6-5 TGTGCCAGCAGTGTACTAGCGGGGAGCACAGATACGCAGTATTTT CASSVLAGSTDTQYF
TRBJ1-5 . . TRBV11-1 TGTGCCAGCAGCTTGGGTCCGGAGAGCAATCAGCCCCAGCATTTT CASSLGPESNQPQHF
TRBJ2-4 . many TRBV5-4 TGTGCCAGCAGCTTTGTGGAGGGGGCTGACATTCAGTACTTC CASSFVEGADIQYF
TRBJ1-4 . few TRBV6-1 TGTGCCAGCCGAACGGAGGGTGATAAGGGAAAGTTGTTTTTT CASRTEGDKGKLFF
TRBJ1-1 . . TRBV19 TGTGCCAGTAGTATAAGAGACACTGAAGCTTTCTTT CASSIRDTEAFF
TRBJ1-1 TRBD1 once TRBV9 TGTGCCAGCAGCGTCTCAGGGGGCACTGAAGCTTTCTTT CASSVSGGTEAFF
TRBJ2-3 TRBD1 once TRBV10-1 TGCGCCAGCAGTGAGCTAGGGGGCCCCACAGATACGCAGTATTTT CASSELGGPTDTQYF
TRBJ2-6 . . TRBV30 TGTGCCTGGGGACTCCCAGTCCTGACTTTC CAWGLPVLTF
TRBJ1-6 . . TRBV6-6 TGTGCCAGCAGTTCCCTGGGGGGGGCGATTCCACCCCTCCACTTT CASSSLGGAIPPLHF
TRBJ1-5 TRBD1 . TRBV4-1 TGCGCCAGCAGCCAAGGGACAGGGATTCGTCAGCCCCAGCATTTT CASSQGTGIRQPQHF
TRBJ2-1 . . TRBV10-2 TGCGCCACCGAAGCGGAGGCCGACAATGAGCAGTTCTTC CATEAEADNEQFF
TRBJ1-2 . . TRBV5-4 TGTGCCAGCAGCTTGGGCCAGGGTATCTATGGCTACACCTTC CASSLGQGIYGYTF
TRBJ1-5 TRBD1 few TRBV19 TGTGCCAGTAATGTGGACAGGGACCAGCCCCAGCATTTT CASNVDRDQPQHF
TRBJ2-1 . . TRBV29-1 TGCAGCGTTGTATCAGGGTACAATGAGCAGTTCTTC CSVVSGYNEQFF
TRBJ2-1 TRBD2 . TRBV11-2 TGTGCCAGCAGCCGGACTAGCGGGGGCCTTTCGGGTCCTTTTGTGGAGCAGTTCTTC CASSRTSGGLSGPFVEQFF
TRBJ2-3 . . TRBV4-3 TGCGCCAGCAGCCAAGAACGGGGCGGGGGCACAGATACGCAGTATTTT CASSQERGGGTDTQYF
TRBJ1-1 . . TRBV6-5 TGTGCCAGCATCAAGAGGCATATCGACACTGAAGCTTTCTTT CASIKRHIDTEAFF